The source of this T cell receptor (beta chain) is a study of blood T cell repertoires in COVID-19. Study at large: Specimens from acute and convalescent COVID-19 originated in the United States, Italy and Spain. From T cells, B-cell-depleted T cells, or PBMCs came the material, which was cDNA or gDNA.

The CDR3 consists of 14 residues. The germline V gene encodes CDR1 KGHSH and CDR2 LQKENI. Trimming left V 4 bases short and J 0 bases short, with 9 bases between. Original methodology: Amplified reference gene primers provided the basis for estimating nucleated cell counts. The data were produced by immunoSEQ multiplex PCR, yet TCRdb's version contains in-frame clones alone and is incomplete. The D gene and trimming were derived from the DNA, and the V and J assignments and clone size from that table. The sample has roughly 300,000 clones; around 89% are singletons. Source material: peripheral blood. The clonotype originates from a man aged 18 to 29 who had recovered from COVID-19. The chain recombines TRBV18 with TRBJ1-1; unclear D gene. CDR3 in DNA: TGTGCCAGCTCACTGGTAGCTATGAACACTGAAGCTTTCTTT. Its protein product is CASSLVAMNTEAFF.